These T cell receptor beta chains were read from a single sample in a study of vaccination effects on CD4 cells after COVID-19. Profiling relied on immunoSEQ multiplex PCR, and the TCRdb table lists in-frame clones only, not all of them. The sample lists some 60,000 clones; approximately 79% were seen once. No antigen has been identified for these receptors. The input for sequencing was CD4+ T cells from PBMCs cultured with HCoV-NL63 spike peptides, taken before COVID-19 vaccination. Receptors were obtained from a human donor who received a COVID-19 vaccine. CDR3s include the opening cysteine and the closing phenylalanine or tryptophan. The order of the fields is J gene, V gene, D gene, clone size, CDR3 DNA, CDR3 protein. A D gene is named only where the DNA matches it firmly. The size entry is marked missing in some rows and otherwise reads once, few, many or a size class.

TRBJ1-5	TRBV20-1	.	.	TGCAGTGCTAGAGATTCGCAGCCCCAGCATTTT	CSARDSQPQHF
TRBJ2-1	TRBV6-5	.	.	TGTGCCAGCAGCTCTACGGGGGGCCGGCTGTTCTTC	CASSSTGGRLFF
TRBJ1-2	TRBV27	TRBD1	.	TGTGCCAGCAGTTCCCCGGGACAGGGAGGCTATGGCTACACCTTC	CASSSPGQGGYGYTF
TRBJ1-2	TRBV2	.	few	TGTGCCAGCAGTGAAGCCAGTAACTATGGCTACACCTTC	CASSEASNYGYTF
TRBJ1-2	TRBV5-1	.	.	TGCGCCAGCAGGGCAACCACAGGGAACTATGGCTACACCTTC	CASRATTGNYGYTF
TRBJ2-3	TRBV5-8	TRBD1	once	TGTGCCAGCCCCCTAGGATGGACAGGGGATTATGCAGATACGCAGTATTTT	CASPLGWTGDYADTQYF
TRBJ1-5	TRBV24-1	.	few	TGTGCCACCAGTGCCCCGGGAGGCAATCAGCCCCAGCATTTT	CATSAPGGNQPQHF
TRBJ2-1	TRBV19	.	.	TGTGCCAGTAGTCCTCTGGGACATTTCATTAGCTCCTACAATGAGCAGTTCTTC	CASSPLGHFISSYNEQFF
TRBJ2-2	TRBV5-1	TRBD1	.	TGCGCCAGCAGCCGGGACAGGGGGTACACCGGGGAGCTGTTTTTT	CASSRDRGYTGELFF
TRBJ2-1	TRBV29-1	TRBD1	.	TGCAGCGTTTCACAGGGGTGGGATGAGCAGTTCTTC	CSVSQGWDEQFF
TRBJ1-1	TRBV5-1	.	few	TGCGCCAGCAGCTTTGGCTCTGGCACTGAAGCTTTCTTT	CASSFGSGTEAFF
TRBJ2-2	TRBV6-5	TRBD1	few	TGTGCCAGCAGTTACTCACAGGGGTCTATCTCCGGGGAGCTGTTTTTT	CASSYSQGSISGELFF
TRBJ1-1	TRBV5-1	.	.	TGCGCCAGCAGCCTTAGTGCCGGGGGGGTCCCTGAAGCTTTCTTT	CASSLSAGGVPEAFF
TRBJ1-5	TRBV6-2/TRBV6-3	.	.	TGTGCCAGCAGTGGACGAGGCGGGGTGAGCAATCAGCCCCAGCATTTT	CASSGRGGVSNQPQHF
TRBJ1-5	TRBV6-6	.	.	TGTGCCAGCAGTTACGCCGTCGGACAGCGCCATCAGCCCCAGCATTTT	CASSYAVGQRHQPQHF
TRBJ2-2	TRBV12-5	TRBD1	.	TGTGCTAGTGGTTTGGGACAGGGGGCAAATACCGGGGAGCTGTTTTTT	CASGLGQGANTGELFF
TRBJ2-2	TRBV20-1	.	.	TGCAGTGCTAGTTCGAGGTATAACACCGGGGAGCTGTTTTTT	CSASSRYNTGELFF
TRBJ1-1	TRBV28	.	.	TGTGCCAGCAGTTCCCCAGCGGGGGGAGGGAACACTGAAGCTTTCTTT	CASSSPAGGGNTEAFF